This TCR beta chain was sequenced during a study of T cells and copy number aberrations in small-cell lung cancer. Clones were sequenced by immunoSEQ multiplex PCR, and TCRdb holds only the in-frame ones, with some missing. The repertoire consists of thousands of clones, with about four fifths occurring once and the leading ten covering 4% to 6.5%. Study-wide results and limits: The tissue was entirely formalin-fixed and paraffin-embedded, which is known to produce sequencing artifacts.

In the case of this clone: Its antigen remains unknown. Different DNA sequences within this sample yield the same CDR3.

V shed 7 bases and J 0 bases; nucleotides not matched to a gene: 4. Looked up from germline, CDR1 is MNHEY and CDR2 is SVGAGI. There are 14 residues in the CDR3. This chain links TRBV6-5 with TRBJ2-7; 9 bases fit TRBD1. Sequencing used normal tissue next to the tumor. This clonotype was obtained from a man aged 50-59 years with small cell lung cancer. The chain's CDR3 is CASTATGGSYEQYF. Here the CDR3 DNA reads TGTGCCAGCACTGCGACAGGGGGCTCCTACGAGCAGTACTTC.